Each of the 22 T cell receptor beta chains below was sequenced from the same sample in a study of blood T cell repertoires in COVID-19. Repertoires were generated with immunoSEQ multiplex PCR, while TCRdb's copy carries only in-frame clones and drops some. The table shows 120,000 to 150,000 clones, with roughly 78% occurring only once. Sequences were obtained from peripheral blood. The receptors come from a human donor with acute or convalescent COVID-19. The donor label of this sample is uncertain.

This rearrangement joins TRBV7-2 to TRBJ2-7; 11 bases line up with TRBD2. The CDR3 runs to 17 residues. The V and J ends lost 5 bases and 7 bases, in that order; junction bases with no gene match: 16. Germline V gene lookup returns CDR1 SGHTA and CDR2 FQGNSA. The CDR3, as DNA: TGTGCCAGCAGCCCCTCACCTAGCGGGGGGTCCGGTCGGGAGCAGTACTTC. Protein product: CASSPSPSGGSGREQYF.

V usage is TRBV5-1 and J usage is TRBJ1-2, with TRBD1 identical over 9 bases. This CDR3 has 17 residues. The J segment lost 8 bases and the V segment lost 4 bases, leaving 18 bases of the junction unmatched. CDR1 is SGHRS, CDR2 YFSETQ, per germline. CDR3 residues: CASSITGTGYIFEGYTF. As DNA, the CDR3 is TGCGCCAGCAGCATAACCGGGACAGGGTATATTTTCGAGGGCTACACCTTC.

This chain links TRBV12-5 with TRBJ2-5, with a tentative D call TRBD2 (5 bases). Deletions cut 0 bases from V and 5 bases from J, with 10 bases between. This CDR3 comprises 14 residues. Per the germline V gene, CDR1 is LGHNT and CDR2 is FRNRAP. The CDR3 nucleotides are TGTGCTAGTGGTTTGGTCGGTAGCGAGGAGACCCAGTACTTC. Encoded protein: CASGLVGSEETQYF. Drawing the rest from reference TRBV12-5 and TRBJ2-5, the complete variable domain is DARVTQTPRHKVTEMGQEVTMRCQPILGHNTVFWYRQTMMQGLELLAYFRNRAPLDDSGMPKDRFSAEMPDATLATLKIQPSEPRDSAVYFCASGLVGSEETQYFGPGTRLLVL.

This chain joins TRBV5-6 and TRBJ2-3; 8 nucleotides line up with TRBD1. V shed 4 bases and J 5 bases; nucleotides not matched to a gene: 6. Germline V gives CDR1 SGHDT, CDR2 YYEEEE. CDR3 length: 14 residues. CDR3 in amino acids: CASSAGQAKDTQYF. CDR3 in DNA: TGTGCCAGCAGCGCGGGACAGGCAAAAGATACGCAGTATTTT.

The chain recombines TRBV5-1 with TRBJ2-3; D possibly corresponds to TRBD1 (6 bases). The V gene's germline CDR1 is SGHRS and CDR2 YFSETQ. There are 14 residues in the CDR3. Trimming shortened V by 4 bases and J by 1 base, and 10 bases separated the two germline ends. DNA of the CDR3: TGCGCCAGCAGCAAACAGGGAGGCACAGATACGCAGTATTTT. Its protein is CASSKQGGTDTQYF.

This sequence joins TRBV7-7 and TRBJ2-5; perhaps TRBD1 as D (6 bases). V lost 5 bases and J lost 0, with 13 bases in between. The CDR3 runs 15 residues. Looked up from germline, CDR1 is SSHAT and CDR2 is FNYEAQ (reference sequence). The CDR3 DNA reads as TGTGCCAGCAGCCAAAATACAGGGTACCAAGAGACCCAGTACTTC. As protein: CASSQNTGYQETQYF.

This rearrangement joins TRBV30 to TRBJ1-2; D not certain. CDR3 size: 12 residues. V shed 2 bases and J shed 8 bases, with 12 bases lying between them. Per the germline V gene, CDR1 is GTSNPN and CDR2 is SVGIG (reference sequence). CDR3 coding DNA: TGTGCCTGGAGTTCAAGCCGAGGAGGCTACACCTTC. Its translation: CAWSSSRGGYTF.

This clone was counted only a few times. The V call is TRBV7-6, the J call TRBJ2-7; the match to TRBD2 covers 12 bases. The CDR3 is made up of 16 amino acids. Germline V gives CDR1 SGHVS, CDR2 FNYEAQ. With V trimmed by 5 bases and J by 4 bases, 9 bases remained unmatched. CDR3 amino acids: CASSPRGTSGLYEQYF. The CDR3 coding sequence is TGTGCCAGCAGCCCAAGAGGGACTAGCGGGTTGTACGAGCAGTACTTC.

V and J are TRBV30 and TRBJ2-7; the D is unclear. This CDR3 region has 15 residues. CDR1 GTSNPN and CDR2 SVGIG come from the germline V gene (reference sequence). Trimming removed 2 bases at V and 0 bases at J, with 14 bases between. The DNA for the CDR3 is TGTGCCTGGAGTATCCCCGACTGGAACTCCTACGAGCAGTACTTC. It codes for CAWSIPDWNSYEQYF.

The gene calls are TRBV5-1 and TRBJ2-1, with TRBD2 identical over 8 bases. Germline V gene data show CDR1 as SGHRS and CDR2 as YFSETQ. Trimming cost V 4 bases and J 2 bases; bases outside gene matches: 8. This CDR3 has 16 residues. The CDR3 here is CASSLVGAGAYNEQFF. Written as DNA, the CDR3 is TGCGCCAGCAGCCTCGTGGGAGCGGGGGCCTACAATGAGCAGTTCTTC.

This chain connects TRBV5-1 to TRBJ1-2; D gene unclear. Germline-derived CDR1 and CDR2 are SGHRS and YFSETQ. V lost 0 bases and J 1 base, leaving 7 bases between the germline ends. The CDR3 covers 14 residues. The CDR3: CASSLAVDNYGYTF. The CDR3 DNA is TGCGCCAGCAGCTTGGCGGTAGATAACTATGGCTACACCTTC.

This chain joins TRBV9 and TRBJ2-1, with 12 bases aligning to TRBD2. The CDR3 has 16 amino acids. Germline CDR1 SGDLS, CDR2 YYNGEE. V lost 4 bases, J lost 8 bases, and 10 bases stayed unmatched. The CDR3 region is CASSSGLAGGRDEQFF. Here the CDR3 DNA reads TGTGCCAGCAGCTCCGGGCTAGCGGGGGGGCGGGATGAGCAGTTCTTC.

This clone was observed a single time. The chain combines TRBV30 with TRBJ1-1, with 9 bases lining up with TRBD1. Germline CDR1 reads GTSNPN; CDR2 reads SVGIG (reference sequence). V gave up 5 bases and J gave up 4 bases; unmatched junction bases: 5. This CDR3 has 13 amino acids. CDR3 in amino acids: CAWEKTGGTEAFF. The DNA for the CDR3 is TGTGCCTGGGAAAAGACAGGGGGCACTGAAGCTTTCTTT.

The chain joins TRBV2 to TRBJ1-1; weak D call: TRBD1 (6 bases). This CDR3 is built from 14 residues. Germline CDR1 and CDR2: SNHLY and FYNNEI. Trimming took 7 bases from V and 4 from J, leaving 16 bases between them. The CDR3 DNA reads as TGTGCCAGCACCCTACAGGGTGGTCGCACTGAAGCTTTCTTT. This encodes CASTLQGGRTEAFF.

The chain is built from TRBV5-1 and TRBJ1-1; D is unresolved. The germline V gene has CDR1 SGHRS and CDR2 YFSETQ. Trimming stripped 5 bases from V and 1 base from J, with 18 bases between. The CDR3 length is 16 residues. CDR3 loop: CASRSSSGRQNTEAFF. DNA of the CDR3: TGCGCCAGCAGATCCTCCAGCGGGCGTCAGAACACTGAAGCTTTCTTT. The variable domain in full, with the rest retrieved from reference TRBV5-1 and TRBJ1-1, is KAGVTQTPRYLIKTRGQQVTLSCSPISGHRSVSWYQQTPGQGLQFLFEYFSETQRNKGNFPGRFSGRQFSNSRSEMNVSTLELGDSALYLCASRSSSGRQNTEAFFGQGTRLTVV.

The genes are TRBV19 and TRBJ1-5; 12 nucleotides match TRBD1. The length of the CDR3 is 14 residues. Germline CDR1 is LNHDA and CDR2 is SQIVND (reference sequence). The ends lost 10 bases at V and 6 bases at J; junction bases unmatched: 7. The CDR3: CATGGTGGSQPQHF. CDR3 DNA sequence: TGTGCCACCGGGGGGACAGGGGGCAGTCAGCCCCAGCATTTT.

The rearrangement uses TRBV4-1 and TRBJ1-6; tentative D call: TRBD1 (5 bases). V lost 0 bases, J lost 9 bases, and 21 bases lay in between. In germline, CDR1 is MGHRA, CDR2 YSYEKL. This CDR3 is built from 18 residues. The DNA of the CDR3 is TGCGCCAGCAGCCAAGAATATCTGGGGCCACGGACGATTTCACCCCTCCACTTT. This encodes CASSQEYLGPRTISPLHF.

This clone was seen a handful of times. V gene TRBV7-2 combines with J gene TRBJ1-2, with a weak D call TRBD1 (5 bases). Germline CDR1 SGHTA, CDR2 FQGNSA. V lost 6 bases to trimming and J lost 2 bases, with 13 bases between them. The CDR3 consists of 14 residues. CDR3 nucleotides: TGTGCCAGCAGGACCGGGACTGGGAACTATGGCTACACCTTC. This translates into CASRTGTGNYGYTF.

The V gene is TRBV7-6, the J gene TRBJ2-1; possibly TRBD2 for D (6 bases). The V gene's germline CDR1 is SGHVS and CDR2 FNYEAQ. Deletions cut 2 bases from V and 0 bases from J, with 11 bases between. The CDR3 has 16 residues. CDR3 DNA: TGTGCCAGCAGCTTAAGTCGGGGAGGCTCCTACAATGAGCAGTTCTTC. Translated, it gives CASSLSRGGSYNEQFF.

The chain carries TRBV19 and TRBJ2-5; 13 nucleotides align to TRBD2. Germline V CDR1 and CDR2: LNHDA, SQIVND (reference sequence). V lost 3 bases, J lost 1 base, and 14 bases stayed unmatched. The CDR3 is 20 amino acids. The CDR3, as DNA: TGTGCCAGTAGTATCTCGACAGGAGGACTAGCGGGGGAAGTCCAAGAGACCCAGTACTTC. This translates into CASSISTGGLAGEVQETQYF.

This chain links TRBV5-4 with TRBJ1-2; 9 nucleotides match TRBD1. V shed 2 bases, J shed 8 bases, and the junction held 4 bases outside the gene matches. Germline-derived CDR1 and CDR2 are SGHNT and YYREEE (reference sequence). CDR3 length equals 13 residues. CDR3 nucleotides: TGTGCCAGCAGCTTAACAGGGGGCCAGGGCTACACCTTC. As protein: CASSLTGGQGYTF.

The chain recombines TRBV30 with TRBJ2-6, with 7 bases that match TRBD2. From germline, CDR1 is GTSNPN and CDR2 SVGIG (reference sequence). V dropped 8 bases and J dropped 0; count of bases not matched to a gene: 13. This CDR3 is built from 17 residues. Here the CDR3 reads CAGGLMRGISGANVLTF. The DNA of the CDR3 is TGTGCCGGGGGACTTATGCGGGGGATCTCTGGGGCCAACGTCCTGACTTTC.